This entry concerns a single TCR beta chain. What it binds is not known. This specimen comes from a study of long-term antiretroviral therapy in people with HIV. The CDR3 contains 17 residues. Germline-derived CDR1 and CDR2 are SGHNT and YENEEA. J gave up 5 bases and V 5 bases, and 15 bases lay outside the gene matches. Run at survey level, the immunoSEQ assay was version v3.0. Using immunoSEQ multiplex PCR, the repertoire was profiled, and TCRdb retains in-frame clones only, with some absent. The sample holds under 45,000 clones; 75% to 90% are singletons and the top ten take about 5.7%. General observations from the study: The repertoire was dominated at all time points by clones expanded before ART.

The chain combines TRBV11-3 with TRBJ2-7; 10 positions agree with TRBD1. The sample was unsorted PBMCs, taken 3.1 years after starting antiretroviral therapy. The receptor was isolated from a woman aged 45-59 years with HIV. CDR3 residues: CASSGPGQGNWLHEQYF. Written as DNA, the CDR3 is TGTGCCAGCAGCGGGCCGGGACAGGGGAATTGGCTTCACGAGCAGTACTTC.